These 2 T cell receptor beta chains share one sample of origin, sequenced in a study of T cell repertoires in aging, cancer and after chemotherapy. A mixed TRB-A/B primer pool amplified rearranged TRB by multiplex touch-down PCR. TCRdb fed the multiplex PCR reads into MiXCR, producing one record per CDR3 protein. The data show about 1,400 distinct CDR3 sequences, approximately 49% seen once. Amplification of TCR beta used genomic DNA extracted from peripheral blood. Material: blood. All receptors derive from a human donor with a blood cancer.

In its sample, this clonotype ranks as large. The chain is built from TRBV6-1 and TRBJ2-1, with 11 bases that match TRBD1. The CDR3 loop spans 15 amino acids. The J segment lost 8 bases and the V segment lost 5 bases, leaving 8 bases of the junction unmatched. Germline V gene sequence: CDR1 MNHNS, CDR2 SASEGT. The CDR3: CASSFGTGGSDEQFF. CDR3 nucleotides: TGTGCCAGCAGTTTCGGGACAGGGGGAAGCGATGAGCAGTTCTTC.

The rearrangement uses TRBV7-3 and TRBJ2-1; maybe TRBD2 (7 bases). V was cut by 4 bases and J by 2 bases, with 15 bases left in between. The germline V gene encodes CDR1 SGHTA and CDR2 FQGTGA. This CDR3 region has 16 residues. As DNA, the CDR3 is TGTGCCAGCAGCTCTCAGACGGGGGGCACCTACAATGAGCAGTTCTTC. Translating it yields CASSSQTGGTYNEQFF.